This entry features one TCR beta chain sequence. The antigen remains unidentified. The observed sequence ends 3 residues before the CDR3 terminus, with the missing tail filled in from the germline J gene. These data come from a study of T cell clonality in common variable immunodeficiency. Study outcomes and limitations: Repertoire-complication correlations in CVID were limited by patient heterogeneity. TCRbeta clonality was increased in CVID versus healthy controls.

The length of the CDR3 is 15 residues. The germline V gene encodes CDR1 SGHRS and CDR2 YFSETQ. Trimming removed 0 bases at V and 0 bases at J, with 7 bases between. Both groups were predominantly of Caucasian heritage. Assay: immunoSEQ multiplex PCR; the TCRdb copy retains only in-frame clones and omits some. The data show 42,000 or so clones, with none appearing a single time. The source material was peripheral blood mononuclear cells. This chain connects TRBV5-1 to TRBJ1-3; D ambiguous. This clonotype was sampled from a person between 18 and 69 years old in good health. The CDR3 region is CASSLVADSGNTIYF. The CDR3 DNA, read in part, is TGCGCCAGCAGCTTGGTGGCAGACTCTGGAAACACC.